The present TCR beta chain was sequenced within a study of early T cells in non-severe SARS-CoV-2 infection. At least ten counts were recorded for this clonotype. This CDR3 region has 14 residues. Trimming pared 5 bases from V and 2 bases from J, leaving 7 bases between. Tagging with unique molecular identifiers was applied to individual cDNA molecules. TCRdb processed the 5' RACE reads anew with MiXCR; each CDR3 protein has one entry. The data show almost 85,000 distinct CDR3 sequences, with around 10% seen just once and approximately 2.4% held by the top ten. Sequencing was performed on whole blood. The TCR sequence derives from an adult who was a healthcare worker with PCR-confirmed SARS-CoV-2 infection or an uninfected control (not recorded which). This rearrangement joins TRBV12-3 or TRBV12-4 to TRBJ2-6; unclear D gene. The CDR3 here is CASSLGPGANVLTF. CDR3 in DNA: TGTGCCAGCAGTCTAGGTCCTGGGGCCAACGTCCTGACTTTC.